The present T cell receptor (beta chain) was sequenced within a study of human T cells and chemical hapten exposure. General study findings and limits: Those TCRs sitting above 1 in 1000 frequency stayed the same with DPC sensitization.

In germline, CDR1 is SGHRS, CDR2 YFSETQ. Trimming removed 0 bases from V and 2 bases from J, with 11 bases in between. The CDR3 has 15 residues. In the authors' methods: The number of TCRs in each sample had a median of approximately 96,000 and spanned roughly 23,224 to 750,000. From the RACE reads, TCRdb called clonotypes with MiXCR, one entry per CDR3 protein. The V and J calls shown here were made by TCRdb, not taken from the authors' results. The sample has approximately 84,000 distinct CDR3 sequences, about 8.7% seen once; the top ten hold approximately 1.4%. This clonotype was recorded at least ten times. Its target is not known. Time point described: healthy volunteer bleed at 6 weeks. Total RNA was isolated from unfractionated whole blood.

The chain combines TRBV5-1 with TRBJ2-5; D is undetermined. Sequenced: whole blood. This TCR was recovered from a male donor in good health. Some clones in this sample may be carry-over from other donors' samples. CDR3 DNA sequence: TGCGCCAGCAGCTTGGGGGAAACAGTACAAGAGACCCAGTACTTC. This gives the protein CASSLGETVQETQYF. The full variable domain, completed using reference TRBV5-1 and TRBJ2-5, is KAGVTQTPRYLIKTRGQQVTLSCSPISGHRSVSWYQQTPGQGLQFLFEYFSETQRNKGNFPGRFSGRQFSNSRSEMNVSTLELGDSALYLCASSLGETVQETQYFGPGTRLLVL.